This T cell receptor (beta chain) stems from a study of CD8+ T cells in alopecia areata. Germline loops: CDR1 LNHNV, CDR2 YYDKDF (reference sequence). The CDR3 has 16 amino acids. Trimming removed 5 bases from V and 2 bases from J; junction bases left unmatched: 11. The treatment here: oral pan-JAK inhibitor, 5-10 mg twice daily. Investigators isolated RNA and reverse transcribed it into cDNA to act as the sequencing template. The table came from immunoSEQ multiplex PCR; TCRdb's copy has only in-frame clones and leaves some out. The table has about 160,000 clones, 50% to 70% seen once. This chain uses TRBV15 with TRBJ1-1, with 7 bases that match TRBD1. This material consisted of CD4+ T cells sorted from blood, taken at week 4, from a patient treated with tofacitinib. The TCR was taken from a human donor with alopecia areata. The CDR3 loop is CATSAMRQGPNTEAFF. For the CDR3, the DNA is TGTGCCACCAGCGCTATGCGACAGGGCCCTAACACTGAAGCTTTCTTT.